This TCR beta chain is from a study of blood T cell repertoires in COVID-19. For the study at large: Acute-phase and convalescent COVID-19 samples originated in the United States, Italy and Spain. Sources were T cells, B-cell-depleted T cells, or PBMCs; the material itself was cDNA or gDNA.

J gave up 3 bases and V 6 bases, and 14 bases lay outside the gene matches. Germline CDR1 MGHDK, CDR2 SYGVNS. The CDR3 is made up of 17 amino acids. In the original processing: The authors estimated nucleated cell counts from reference gene primer amplification. The table came from immunoSEQ multiplex PCR; TCRdb's copy has only in-frame clones and leaves some out. Clonal size and the V and J genes are those of that table, whereas D and trimming came from the DNA. In the table there are 250,000 or so clones, just under 90% of which are singletons. While infection was still active, Seattle patients were enrolled and then followed longitudinally.

The receptor was isolated from a man younger than 40 with COVID-19, enrolled during active disease. This rearrangement joins TRBV25-1 to TRBJ1-2; 9 positions agree with TRBD1. The material sequenced was peripheral blood. CDR3 coding DNA: TGTGCCAGCAGATCCCAACCCGGGGACAGGGACTACTATGGCTACACCTTC. Protein product: CASRSQPGDRDYYGYTF.